The present TCR beta chain was sequenced within a study of identical twins. Study-wide points: Monozygotic twin pairs showed more out-of-frame TCR alpha sharing than models estimated. Excess sharing between twins was weaker in beta out-of-frame sequences.

To note about this clonotype: Its antigen is still unknown.

Germline V gene lookup returns CDR1 SNHLY and CDR2 FYNNEI. V was pared by 7 bases and J by 1 base, with 8 bases between. The CDR3 is 14 amino acids. TCRdb passed the 5' RACE reads through MiXCR, listing each CDR3 protein once. This table has some 440,000 distinct CDR3 sequences, approximately 24% appearing once. The same data also went into a second study, on T cells expressing NK-cell markers.

This receptor was identified in a woman under 30 in good health. Source material: CD4+ T cells sorted from blood. The chain has TRBV2 and TRBJ2-6; D is ambiguous. This chain's CDR3 is CASTPESGANVLTF. DNA for the CDR3: TGTGCCAGCACCCCCGAGTCTGGGGCCAACGTCCTGACTTTC. The full variable domain, in which reference TRBV2 and TRBJ2-6 provide the parts outside the CDR3, is EPEVTQTPSHQVTQMGQEVILRCVPISNHLYFYWYRQILGQKVEFLVSFYNNEISEKSEIFDDQFSVERPDGSNFTLKIRSTKLEDSAMYFCASTPESGANVLTFGAGSRLTVL.